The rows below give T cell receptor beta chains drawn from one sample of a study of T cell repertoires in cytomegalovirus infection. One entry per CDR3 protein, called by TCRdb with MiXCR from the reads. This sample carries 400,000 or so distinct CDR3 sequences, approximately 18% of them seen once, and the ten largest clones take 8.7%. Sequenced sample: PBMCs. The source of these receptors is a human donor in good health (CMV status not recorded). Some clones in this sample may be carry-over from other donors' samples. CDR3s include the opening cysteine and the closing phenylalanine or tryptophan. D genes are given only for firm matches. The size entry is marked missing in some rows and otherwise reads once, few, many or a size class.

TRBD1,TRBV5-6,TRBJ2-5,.,CASSPATGLPEETQYF,TGTGCCAGCAGCCCGGCGACAGGGCTACCAGAAGAGACCCAGTACTTC
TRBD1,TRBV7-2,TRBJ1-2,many,CASSPGQGLGYTF,TGTGCCAGCAGCCCCGGACAGGGTCTTGGCTACACCTTC
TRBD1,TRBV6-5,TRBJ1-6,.,CASSTGTGFLSLHF,TGTGCCAGCAGCACCGGGACAGGATTCTTGTCCCTCCACTTT
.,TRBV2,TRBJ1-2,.,CATQGSYGYTF,TGTGCCACCCAGGGGAGCTATGGCTACACCTTC
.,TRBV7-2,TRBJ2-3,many,CASSITGPRPDLTQYF,TGTGCCAGCAGCATTACAGGGCCTCGACCCGATCTTACGCAGTATTTT
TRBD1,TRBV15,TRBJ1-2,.,CATSNLGRGHGYTF,TGTGCCACCAGCAACCTCGGCAGGGGGCATGGCTACACCTTC
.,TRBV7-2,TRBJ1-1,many,CASSSPTGNTEAFF,TGTGCCAGCAGTTCCCCTACAGGGAACACTGAAGCTTTCTTT
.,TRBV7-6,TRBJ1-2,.,CASSPSTSNYGYTF,TGTGCCAGCAGCCCGTCGACATCCAACTATGGCTACACCTTC
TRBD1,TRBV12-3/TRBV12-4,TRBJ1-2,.,CASSRRQGLTPGYTF,TGTGCCAGCAGTCGACGACAGGGGTTGACCCCGGGCTACACCTTC
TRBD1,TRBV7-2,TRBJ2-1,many,CASSQSIIQGWNDNEQFF,TGTGCCAGCAGCCAGTCCATTATACAGGGGTGGAACGACAATGAGCAGTTCTTC
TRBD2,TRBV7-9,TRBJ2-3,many,CASSQTLSGRRDTQYF,TGTGCCAGCAGCCAGACCCTTAGCGGGAGAAGGGATACGCAGTATTTT
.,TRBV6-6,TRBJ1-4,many,CASSYGGKDEKLFF,TGTGCCAGCAGTTACGGGGGGAAGGATGAAAAACTGTTTTTT
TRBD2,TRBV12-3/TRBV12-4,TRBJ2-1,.,CASQAGSSYNEQFF,TGTGCCAGCCAAGCGGGAAGCTCCTACAATGAGCAGTTCTTC
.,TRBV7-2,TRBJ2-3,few,CASSPTYYRVGSFRDTQYF,TGTGCCAGCAGCCCGACGTATTATCGCGTCGGGAGCTTTCGAGATACGCAGTATTTT
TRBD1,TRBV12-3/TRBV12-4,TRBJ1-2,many,CASSLWTGDAGYTF,TGTGCCAGCAGTCTCTGGACAGGGGATGCTGGCTACACCTTC
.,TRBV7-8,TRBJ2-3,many,CASSPQGGAFPDTQYF,TGTGCCAGCAGCCCTCAGGGGGGGGCCTTCCCAGATACGCAGTATTTT
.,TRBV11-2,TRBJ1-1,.,CVSSSGPGTEAFF,TGTGTCAGCAGCTCGGGACCGGGCACTGAAGCTTTCTTT
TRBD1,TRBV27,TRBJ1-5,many,CASSQKRGLGQPQHF,TGTGCCAGCAGCCAAAAAAGGGGGCTGGGACAGCCCCAGCATTTT
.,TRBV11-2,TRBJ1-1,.,CASSLVPGTKTEAFF,TGTGCCAGCAGCTTAGTCCCAGGGACGAAGACTGAAGCTTTCTTT
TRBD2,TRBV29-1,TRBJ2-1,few,CSVDPQGGEGYNEQFF,TGCAGCGTTGATCCTCAGGGAGGGGAGGGCTACAATGAGCAGTTCTTC
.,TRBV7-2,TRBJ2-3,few,CASSQGGSGRVSDTQCF,TGTGCCAGCAGCCAAGGGGGTAGCGGAAGAGTGTCGGATACGCAGTGTTTT
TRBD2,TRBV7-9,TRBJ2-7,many,CASVAPSGSSYEQYF,TGTGCCAGCGTGGCCCCTAGCGGGAGTTCCTACGAGCAGTACTTC
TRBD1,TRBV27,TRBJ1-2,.,CASSPGQGGGYTF,TGTGCCAGCAGTCCCGGACAGGGAGGGGGCTACACCTTC
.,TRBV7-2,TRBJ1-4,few,CASTRGLREKLFF,TGTGCCAGCACCCGAGGCCTACGGGAAAAACTGTTTTTT
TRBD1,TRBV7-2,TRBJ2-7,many,CASSPRGQIYEQYF,TGTGCCAGCAGCCCTAGGGGGCAGATCTACGAGCAGTACTTC
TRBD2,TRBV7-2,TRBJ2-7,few,CASSTTSVYEQYF,TGTGCCTCTTCGACGACTAGCGTCTACGAGCAGTACTTC
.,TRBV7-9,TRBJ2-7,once,CASSLEGQQYF,TGTGCCAGCAGCTTAGAGGGACAGCAGTACTTC
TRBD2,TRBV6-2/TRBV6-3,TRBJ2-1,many,CASSYIRGAGGDYNEQFF,TGTGCCAGCAGTTACATCAGGGGTGCGGGAGGGGACTACAATGAGCAGTTCTTC
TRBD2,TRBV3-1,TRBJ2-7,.,CASSQGLAQTYEQYF,TGTGCCAGCAGTCAAGGACTAGCGCAAACCTACGAGCAGTACTTC
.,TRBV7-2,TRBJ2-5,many,CASSPKDGQETQYF,TGTGCCAGCAGCCCGAAGGACGGGCAAGAGACCCAGTACTTC
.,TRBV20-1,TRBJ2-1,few,CSASYNEQFF,TGCAGTGCTTCGTACAATGAGCAGTTCTTC
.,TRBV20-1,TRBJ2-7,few,CSASQTGTSSSYEQYF,TGCAGTGCTAGTCAAACCGGGACTTCGAGCTCCTACGAGCAGTACTTC
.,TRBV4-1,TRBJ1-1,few,CASSGPGSTEAFF,TGCGCCAGCAGCGGACCAGGGAGCACTGAAGCTTTCTTT
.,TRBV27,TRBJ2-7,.,CASSLERRSYEQYF,TGTGCCAGCAGTTTAGAGCGGCGCTCCTACGAGCAGTACTTC
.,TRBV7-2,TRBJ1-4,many,CASSLSPANNEKLFF,TGTGCCAGCAGCTTATCCCCCGCGAATAATGAAAAACTGTTTTTT
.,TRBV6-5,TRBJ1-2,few,CASTRGPGSSYTF,TGTGCCAGCACCAGGGGACCGGGAAGTAGCTACACCTTC
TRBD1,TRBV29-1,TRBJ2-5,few,CSVKGQALETQYF,TGCAGCGTCAAGGGACAGGCCCTAGAGACCCAGTACTTC
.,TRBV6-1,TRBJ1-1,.,CASSRRDPNTEAFF,TGTGCCAGCAGTCGCAGGGACCCGAACACTGAAGCTTTCTTT
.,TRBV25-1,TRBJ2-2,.,CASSPLSGIGDTGELFF,TGTGCCAGCAGTCCTCTGTCTGGGATAGGGGACACCGGGGAGCTGTTTTTT
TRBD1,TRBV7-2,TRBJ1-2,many,CASSLKQTGNYGYTF,TGTGCCAGCAGCTTAAAACAGACAGGGAACTATGGCTACACCTTC
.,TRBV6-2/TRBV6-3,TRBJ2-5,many,CASSSREQETQYF,TGTGCCAGCAGTTCTCGGGAACAAGAGACCCAGTACTTC
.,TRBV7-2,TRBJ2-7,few,CASSLDRDDEQYF,TGTGCCAGCAGCTTAGACAGGGACGACGAGCAGTACTTC
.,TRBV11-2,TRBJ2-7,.,CASRLGTFYEQYF,TGTGCCAGCCGCTTAGGGACGTTCTACGAGCAGTACTTC
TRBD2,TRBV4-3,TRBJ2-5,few,CASSQDPTSGSWETQYF,TGCGCCAGCAGCCAAGATCCAACTAGCGGGAGTTGGGAGACCCAGTACTTC
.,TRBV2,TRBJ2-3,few,CASSDRAGDTQYF,TGTGCCAGCAGTGACCGAGCAGGGGATACGCAGTATTTT
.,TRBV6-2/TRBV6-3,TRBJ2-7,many,CASSSDEQYF,TGTGCCAGCAGTTCAGACGAGCAGTACTTC
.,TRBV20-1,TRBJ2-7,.,CSARICVDEQYF,TGCAGTGCTAGGATCTGCGTGGACGAGCAGTACTTC
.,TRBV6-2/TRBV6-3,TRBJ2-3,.,CASIGRGASTDTQYF,TGTGCCAGCATTGGACGGGGGGCCAGCACAGATACGCAGTATTTT
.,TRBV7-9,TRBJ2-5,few,CASSHGAVETQYF,TGTGCCAGCAGCCATGGGGCAGTGGAGACCCAGTACTTC
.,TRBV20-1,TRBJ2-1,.,CSAEGGGGRIYNEQFF,TGCAGTGCTGAAGGGGGGGGGGGACGGATCTACAATGAGCAGTTCTTC
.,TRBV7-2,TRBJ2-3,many,CASSLRSSTDTQYF,TGTGCCAGCAGCTTACGGTCTAGCACAGATACGCAGTATTTT
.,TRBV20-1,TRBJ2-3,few,CSAREATSDTQYF,TGCAGTGCTAGAGAGGCGACATCAGATACGCAGTATTTT
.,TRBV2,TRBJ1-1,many,CASRGDTEAFF,TGTGCCAGCCGGGGGGACACTGAAGCTTTCTTT
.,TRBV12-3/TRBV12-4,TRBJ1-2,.,CASSPSNYGYTF,TGTGCCAGCAGTCCAAGTAACTATGGCTACACCTTC
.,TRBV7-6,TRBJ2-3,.,CASSPQMAGIGTTDTQYF,TGTGCCAGCAGCCCCCAAATGGCCGGAATTGGCACCACAGATACGCAGTATTTT